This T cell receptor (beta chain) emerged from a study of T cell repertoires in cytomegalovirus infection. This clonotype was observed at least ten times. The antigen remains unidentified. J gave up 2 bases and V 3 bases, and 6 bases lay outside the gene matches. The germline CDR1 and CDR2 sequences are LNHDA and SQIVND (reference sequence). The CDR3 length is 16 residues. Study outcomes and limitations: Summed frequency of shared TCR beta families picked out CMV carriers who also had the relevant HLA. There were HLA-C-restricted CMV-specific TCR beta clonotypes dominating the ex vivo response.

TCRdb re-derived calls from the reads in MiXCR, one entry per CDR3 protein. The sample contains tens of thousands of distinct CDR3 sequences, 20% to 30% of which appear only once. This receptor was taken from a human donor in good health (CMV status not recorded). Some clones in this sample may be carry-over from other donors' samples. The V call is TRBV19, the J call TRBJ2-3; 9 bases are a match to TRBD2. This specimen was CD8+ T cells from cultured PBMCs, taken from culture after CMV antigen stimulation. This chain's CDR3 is CASSIGVAGVTDTQYF. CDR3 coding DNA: TGTGCCAGTAGTATCGGGGTAGCGGGGGTCACAGATACGCAGTATTTT.